This entry lists 9 T cell receptor beta chains sequenced from one sample in a study of blood T cell repertoires in COVID-19 (TCRdb year 2020). The method behind the library was the immunoSEQ multiplex PCR assay. The table comes from immuneACCESS by way of TCRdb, which keeps in-frame sequences with V and J called. Part of the clones is missing from these tables; in studies checked, under half for an unresolved V gene and the rest for unknown reasons. This sample has approximately 300,000 clones in its table, and around 90% of those were observed once. The ten largest account for roughly 2% of the sample. The sample taken for sequencing was peripheral blood. The receptor source for this set is a man aged 18 to 29 with active or convalescent COVID-19.

The chain carries TRBV9 and TRBJ2-3; no clear D. CDR3 length: 14 amino acids. V was trimmed by 0 bases and J by 2 bases, leaving 7 bases between them. CDR1 and CDR2 from the germline V gene are SGDLS and YYNGEE. The chain's CDR3 is CASSVARTTDTQYF. The CDR3 DNA reads as TGTGCCAGCAGCGTAGCCAGAACCACAGATACGCAGTATTTT. The complete variable domain, with remaining parts taken from reference TRBV9 and TRBJ2-3, reads DSGVTQTPKHLITATGQRVTLRCSPRSGDLSVYWYQQSLDQGLQFLIQYYNGEERAKGNILERFSAQQFPDLHSELNLSSLELGDSALYFCASSVARTTDTQYFGPGTRLTVL.

The chain uses TRBV6-5 and TRBJ1-1, with 7 bases that match TRBD1. This CDR3 has 12 residues. V was pared by 8 bases and J by 10 bases, with 10 bases of the junction left unmatched. The V gene's germline CDR1 is MNHEY and CDR2 SVGAGI. The CDR3 region has the DNA TGTGCCAGCTTTAACGACTGGGACAGAGCTTTCTTT. Protein sequence: CASFNDWDRAFF.

This clone was recorded only once. The chain has TRBV7-2 and TRBJ2-3; 8 nucleotides match TRBD2. This CDR3 has 16 amino acids. The germline V gene encodes CDR1 SGHTA and CDR2 FQGNSA. V lost 0 bases and J lost 2; bases outside the gene matches: 4. The CDR3, as DNA: TGTGCCAGCAGCTTAGCACTAGCGGACCTCACAGATACGCAGTATTTT. As protein: CASSLALADLTDTQYF. Looking up the rest from reference TRBV7-2 and TRBJ2-3 gives the full variable domain: GAGVSQSPSNKVTEKGKDVELRCDPISGHTALYWYRQSLGQGLEFLIYFQGNSAPDKSGLPSDRFSAERTGGSVSTLTIQRTQQEDSAVYLCASSLALADLTDTQYFGPGTRLTVL.

The chain links TRBV27 to TRBJ1-5; D may be TRBD1 (5 bases). Trimming shortened V by 3 bases and J by 0 bases, and 6 bases separated the two germline ends. CDR3 size: 14 residues. Per germline, CDR1 MNHEY and CDR2 SMNVEV (reference sequence). In nucleotides, the CDR3 is TGTGCCAGCAGTTTTACAGGTAGCAATCAGCCCCAGCATTTT. Translation: CASSFTGSNQPQHF.

The chain uses TRBV28 and TRBJ1-4; a weak D match, TRBD1 (5 bases). Germline V gene sequence: CDR1 MDHEN, CDR2 SYDVKM. Deletions cut 6 bases from V and 8 bases from J, with 16 bases between. The CDR3 totals 14 residues. CDR3 residues: CASRTGGVYEKLFF. CDR3 DNA: TGTGCCAGCAGGACCGGGGGGGTGTACGAAAAACTGTTTTTT.

The chain carries TRBV4-1 and TRBJ2-1; 13 bases fit TRBD2. The V gene's germline CDR1 is MGHRA and CDR2 YSYEKL. V trimming: 5 bases; J trimming: 8 bases; junction bases outside the gene matches: 6. The CDR3 has 15 amino acids. The CDR3 spells CASSKRTSGSDEQFF. CDR3 in DNA: TGCGCCAGCAGCAAACGGACTAGCGGGAGTGATGAGCAGTTCTTC.

V is TRBV6-5 and J is TRBJ1-3; D is undetermined. V lost 5 bases and J 4 bases, leaving 12 bases between the germline ends. CDR1 and CDR2 (germline): MNHEY, SVGAGI. The CDR3 spans 14 residues. CDR3 DNA: TGTGCCAGCAGTCGCCCGCTAGAAGGAAACACCATATATTTT. As protein: CASSRPLEGNTIYF.

V usage is TRBV7-8 and J usage is TRBJ1-1, with 8 bases fitting TRBD1. V dropped 5 bases and J dropped 0; count of bases not matched to a gene: 8. The CDR3 length is 16 residues. Germline V lookup: CDR1 SGHVS, CDR2 FQNEAQ. The DNA for the CDR3 is TGTGCCAGCAGCCTAGAAATGGACAGGGTGAACACTGAAGCTTTCTTT. Amino acid sequence: CASSLEMDRVNTEAFF. Looking up the rest from reference TRBV7-8 and TRBJ1-1 gives the full variable domain: GAGVSQSPRYKVAKRGQDVALRCDPISGHVSLFWYQQALGQGPEFLTYFQNEAQLDKSGLPSDRFFAERPEGSVSTLKIQRTQQEDSAVYLCASSLEMDRVNTEAFFGQGTRLTVV.

This chain connects TRBV5-1 to TRBJ2-7, with 8 nucleotides matching TRBD2. The CDR3 runs to 17 residues. Losses at the gene ends were 1 base for V and 7 bases for J; bases not matched to a gene: 16. The germline V gene has CDR1 SGHRS and CDR2 YFSETQ. CDR3 residues: CASSLNRLAGFPWEQYF. CDR3 coding DNA: TGCGCCAGCAGCTTGAATCGGCTAGCGGGCTTCCCGTGGGAGCAGTACTTC. The whole variable domain, filled in from reference TRBV5-1 and TRBJ2-7, reads KAGVTQTPRYLIKTRGQQVTLSCSPISGHRSVSWYQQTPGQGLQFLFEYFSETQRNKGNFPGRFSGRQFSNSRSEMNVSTLELGDSALYLCASSLNRLAGFPWEQYFGPGTRLTVT.